Reported below is one TCR beta chain. Its antigen is still unknown. This record belongs to a study of radiation and T cells in renal cell carcinoma. At the level of the study: Nephrectomy followed 15 Gy stereotactic body radiation by 4 weeks. Study-level points and caveats: Baseline intratumoral clonotype presence is unknown without pretreatment biopsies. Top tumor clonotypes rose in blood 2 weeks post-radiation, then contracted.

CDR3 length: 16 residues. Libraries were prepared by immunoSEQ multiplex PCR; TCRdb keeps only in-frame clonotypes and omits some of them. The table has about 150,000 clones, approximately 86% seen once; the top ten hold 10% to 15%. Described time point: blood 2 weeks post-SBRT. The treatment denotes: 15 Gy SBRT to primary tumor, nephrectomy 4 weeks later. The chain recombines TRBV21-1 with TRBJ1-2. TRBV21-1 is a listed pseudogene. This TCR was sampled from a woman aged 50 to 60 with renal cell carcinoma. Here the sequenced sample was blood, taken from a patient whose treatment included radiotherapy and nephrectomy. The CDR3 protein is CASSKEADPSDDGYTF. As DNA, the CDR3 is TGTGCCAGCAGCAAAGAAGCGGACCCCTCCGATGATGGCTACACCTTC.